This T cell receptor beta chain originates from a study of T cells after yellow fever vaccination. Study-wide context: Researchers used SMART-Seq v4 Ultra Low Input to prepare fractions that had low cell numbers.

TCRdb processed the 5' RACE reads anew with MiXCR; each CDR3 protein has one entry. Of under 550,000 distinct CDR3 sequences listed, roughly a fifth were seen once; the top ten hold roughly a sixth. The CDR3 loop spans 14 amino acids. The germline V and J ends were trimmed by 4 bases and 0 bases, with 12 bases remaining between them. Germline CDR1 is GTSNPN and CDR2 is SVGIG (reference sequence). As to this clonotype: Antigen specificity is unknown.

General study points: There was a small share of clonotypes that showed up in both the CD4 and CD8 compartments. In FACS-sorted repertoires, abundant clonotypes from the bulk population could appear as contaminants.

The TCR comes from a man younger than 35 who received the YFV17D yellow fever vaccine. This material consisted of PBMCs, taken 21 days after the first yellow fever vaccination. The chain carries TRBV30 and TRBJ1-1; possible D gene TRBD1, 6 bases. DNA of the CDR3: TGTGCCTGGATCCGGGACAACCTGAACACTGAAGCTTTCTTT. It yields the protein CAWIRDNLNTEAFF.